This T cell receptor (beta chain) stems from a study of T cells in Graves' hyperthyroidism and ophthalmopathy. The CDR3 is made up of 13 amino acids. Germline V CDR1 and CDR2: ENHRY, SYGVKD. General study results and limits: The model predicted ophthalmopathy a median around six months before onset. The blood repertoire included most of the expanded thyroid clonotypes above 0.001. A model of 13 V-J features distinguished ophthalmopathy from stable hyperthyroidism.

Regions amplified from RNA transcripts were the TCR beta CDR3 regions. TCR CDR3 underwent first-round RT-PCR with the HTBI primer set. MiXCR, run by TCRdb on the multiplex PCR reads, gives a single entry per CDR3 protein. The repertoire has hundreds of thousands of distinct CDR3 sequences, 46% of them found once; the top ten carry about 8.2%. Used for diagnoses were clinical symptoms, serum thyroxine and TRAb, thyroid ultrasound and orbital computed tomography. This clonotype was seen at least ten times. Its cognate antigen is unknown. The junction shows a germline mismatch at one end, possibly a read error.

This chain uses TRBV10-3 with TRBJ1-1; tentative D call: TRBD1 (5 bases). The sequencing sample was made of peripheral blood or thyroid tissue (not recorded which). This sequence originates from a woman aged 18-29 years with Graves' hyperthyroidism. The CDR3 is CAINEERGTEAFF. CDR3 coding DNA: TGTGCCATCAATGAGGAGCGGGGGACTGAAGCTTTCTTT.